These 21 T cell receptor beta chains share one sample of origin, sequenced in a study of cytomegalovirus exposure and HLA in healthy donors (dated by TCRdb to about 2017). Receptors were amplified or captured by the immunoSEQ multiplex PCR assay. For the multiplex PCR, a mixture combining 60 forward primers for TCR Vbeta segments and 13 reverse primers for TCR Jbeta segments was used. Imported from immuneACCESS, the table was reduced by TCRdb to in-frame sequences with V and J called. These copies leave out some clones; in studies compared against another copy, an unresolved V gene accounts for under half, and the cause of the remainder is not known. The sample contains 150,000 to 200,000 clones, 80% to 90% of them found a single time. Together, the top ten hold approximately 8.5% of the sample. Sample: PBMCs. Receptor source: a man aged 18 to 29 in good health and CMV-seropositive.

This chain connects TRBV7-8 to TRBJ1-1; TRBD1 matches at 7 bases. This CDR3 contains 17 residues. After removal of 0 bases from V and 4 bases from J, the junction contained 11 bases not matched to a gene. CDR1 is SGHVS, CDR2 FQNEAQ, per germline. DNA of the CDR3: TGTGCCAGCAGCTTAGCGCAAGGGGGCACCGGGGGCACTGAAGCTTTCTTT. It translates to CASSLAQGGTGGTEAFF.

The chain uses TRBV5-4 and TRBJ2-3; TRBD2 matches 10 bases. The CDR3 runs to 15 residues. Germline lookup yields CDR1 SGHNT and CDR2 YYREEE (reference sequence). Germline trimming cut 2 bases from V and 5 bases from J; bases unmatched to any gene: 5. CDR3 residues: CASSLKASGGDTQYF. The CDR3 DNA sequence: TGTGCCAGCAGCTTAAAAGCTAGCGGGGGAGATACGCAGTATTTT.

In its sample, this clone was seen once. The chain carries TRBV11-2 and TRBJ1-1; perhaps TRBD1 as D (5 bases). The CDR3 spans 16 residues. Germline V gene sequence: CDR1 SGHAT, CDR2 FQNNGV. The V and J ends lost 6 bases and 0 bases respectively, with 17 bases between them. In nucleotides, the CDR3 is TGTGCCAGCAGTTTCGGCTGGGGGGACTTGAACACTGAAGCTTTCTTT. Translation: CASSFGWGDLNTEAFF. Variable domain in full (rest from reference TRBV11-2 and TRBJ1-1): EAGVAQSPRYKIIEKRQSVAFWCNPISGHATLYWYQQILGQGPKLLIQFQNNGVVDDSQLPKDRFSAERLKGVDSTLKIQPAKLEDSAVYLCASSFGWGDLNTEAFFGQGTRLTVV.

CDR3 loop: CSARDRLFTEAFF. The CDR3 nucleotides read TGCAGCGCGAGGGACAGGTTGTTCACTGAAGCTTTCTTT. V usage is TRBV29-1 and J usage is TRBJ1-1, with TRBD1 matching 8 bases. This CDR3 has 13 residues. V shed 7 bases, J shed 4 bases, and the junction held 8 bases outside the gene matches. CDR1 is SQVTM, CDR2 ANQGSEA, per germline.

V usage is TRBV5-8 and J usage is TRBJ1-5; the D is unclear. Trimming removed 4 bases from V and 11 bases from J, with 13 bases in between. Germline loops: CDR1 SGHTS, CDR2 YDEGEE. This CDR3 is 12 amino acids long. For the CDR3, the DNA is TGTGCCAGCAGCCCCGGTGACTGGGCCCAGCATTTT. It codes for CASSPGDWAQHF.

The chain recombines TRBV27 with TRBJ1-1, with D uncertain. CDR1 is MNHEY and CDR2 is SMNVEV in the germline V gene (reference sequence). Trimming stripped 0 bases from V and 0 bases from J, with 8 bases between. The CDR3 extends over 15 amino acids. This CDR3 is CASSLSWSLNTEAFF. CDR3 DNA: TGTGCCAGCAGTTTATCGTGGAGCCTGAACACTGAAGCTTTCTTT.

V usage is TRBV5-1 and J usage is TRBJ1-2, with D maybe TRBD1 (6 bases). V lost 3 bases to trimming and J lost 1 base, with 22 bases between them. The V gene's germline CDR1 is SGHRS and CDR2 YFSETQ. The CDR3 spans 18 residues. Here the CDR3 reads CASSSDRTLIPFNYGYTF. The CDR3 DNA sequence: TGCGCCAGCAGCTCGGACAGAACTTTAATCCCTTTTAACTATGGCTACACCTTC.

Only a few counts were recorded for this clone. CDR3: CASSPTRGEKLFF. The CDR3 nucleotides read TGCGCCAGCAGCCCCACTAGGGGGGAAAAACTGTTTTTT. The chain links TRBV4-1 to TRBJ1-4; D possibly corresponds to TRBD1 (6 bases). This CDR3 has 13 residues. Germline V lookup: CDR1 MGHRA, CDR2 YSYEKL. The V and J ends lost 4 bases and 8 bases respectively, with 11 bases between them.

This clone was seen a single time. This chain links TRBV19 with TRBJ1-2; 7 bases fit TRBD1. The ends lost 7 bases at V and 8 bases at J; junction bases unmatched: 10. The CDR3 is made up of 13 amino acids. The V gene's germline CDR1 is LNHDA and CDR2 SQIVND (reference sequence). This CDR3 is CASNKGALQGYTF. The DNA for the CDR3 is TGTGCCAGTAATAAGGGGGCCCTTCAGGGCTACACCTTC. Drawing the rest from reference TRBV19 and TRBJ1-2, the complete variable domain is DGGITQSPKYLFRKEGQNVTLSCEQNLNHDAMYWYRQDPGQGLRLIYYSQIVNDFQKGDIAEGYSVSREKKESFPLTVTSAQKNPTAFYLCASNKGALQGYTFGSGTRLTVV.

The genes are TRBV5-1 and TRBJ1-6, with 7 nucleotides matching TRBD1. Germline CDR1 reads SGHRS; CDR2 reads YFSETQ. The CDR3 runs to 14 residues. Trimming at V came to 4 bases and at J to 8 bases, leaving 6 bases not matched to a gene. The DNA for the CDR3 is TGCGCCAGCAGCCCGGAGGGGGCCCATTCACCCCTCCACTTT. It translates to CASSPEGAHSPLHF.

V gene TRBV12-5 combines with J gene TRBJ1-2, with a weak D call TRBD1 (6 bases). Trimming shortened V by 3 bases and J by 8 bases, and 19 bases separated the two germline ends. The CDR3 length is 15 residues. Germline assignment: CDR1 LGHNT and CDR2 FRNRAP. In DNA, the CDR3 is TGTGCTAGTGGTTTCGTACCAACAGGGTTATTCGGCTACACCTTC. It translates to CASGFVPTGLFGYTF.

The CDR3 sequence is CAIRRNLGGGTHTDTQYF. Written as DNA, the CDR3 is TGTGCCATCAGGCGCAACTTGGGCGGGGGGACTCACACAGATACGCAGTATTTT. V usage is TRBV10-3 and J usage is TRBJ2-3; 8 nucleotides line up with TRBD2. Germline V gives CDR1 ENHRY, CDR2 SYGVKD. V shed 6 bases, J shed 2 bases, and the junction held 16 bases outside the gene matches. This CDR3 spans 18 amino acids.

The chain has TRBV5-1 and TRBJ2-5; no reliable D call. From germline, CDR1 is SGHRS and CDR2 YFSETQ. This CDR3 spans 11 amino acids. Trimming took 2 bases from V and 3 from J, leaving 2 bases between them. The CDR3 loop is CASSFKETQYF. The CDR3 DNA is TGCGCCAGCAGCTTTAAAGAGACCCAGTACTTC. Filled out from reference TRBV5-1 and TRBJ2-5, the complete variable domain reads KAGVTQTPRYLIKTRGQQVTLSCSPISGHRSVSWYQQTPGQGLQFLFEYFSETQRNKGNFPGRFSGRQFSNSRSEMNVSTLELGDSALYLCASSFKETQYFGPGTRLLVL.

The chain employs TRBV18 and TRBJ2-5, with 7 bases lining up with TRBD2. V was clipped by 6 bases and J by 4 bases; unmatched bases: 11. Per the germline V gene, CDR1 is KGHSH and CDR2 is LQKENI. This CDR3 spans 15 amino acids. The DNA for the CDR3 is TGTGCCAGCTCCCCATCTTTGAAGCGGGGAGAGACCCAGTACTTC. This gives the protein CASSPSLKRGETQYF.

The chain joins TRBV7-2 to TRBJ2-1; D call uncertain. CDR1 and CDR2 from the germline V gene are SGHTA and FQGNSA. The CDR3 loop spans 12 amino acids. V lost 6 bases to trimming and J lost 2 bases, with 5 bases between them. CDR3 protein: CASSRTYNEQFF. CDR3 sequence (DNA): TGTGCCAGCAGTCGTACCTACAATGAGCAGTTCTTC.

V usage is TRBV27 and J usage is TRBJ2-1; TRBD2 agrees at 7 bases. CDR3 length: 14 amino acids. Germline V lookup: CDR1 MNHEY, CDR2 SMNVEV (reference sequence). J lost 8 bases, V lost 1 base, and 5 bases had no gene match. CDR3 protein: CASSLFRRGDEQFF. CDR3 DNA sequence: TGTGCCAGCAGTTTATTTAGACGGGGGGATGAGCAGTTCTTC.

The chain is built from TRBV5-1 and TRBJ2-7; the D gene is possibly TRBD2 (6 bases). Germline V lookup: CDR1 SGHRS, CDR2 YFSETQ. V was pared by 7 bases and J by 3 bases, with 17 bases between. The CDR3 loop spans 14 amino acids. The CDR3 here is CASSWTRGFYEQYF. The CDR3 DNA reads as TGCGCCAGCTCATGGACGCGGGGCTTCTACGAGCAGTACTTC.

The rearrangement links TRBV6-1 to TRBJ2-7; D gene unclear. The CDR3 is made up of 11 amino acids. The V and J ends lost 0 bases and 7 bases respectively, with 4 bases between them. CDR1 and CDR2 from the germline V gene are MNHNS and SASEGT. In DNA, the CDR3 is TGTGCCAGCAGTGAAGCATTAGAGCAGTACTTC. Amino acids: CASSEALEQYF.

The CDR3 is CSGGGANEQYF. CDR3 DNA sequence: TGCAGCGGAGGGGGGGCTAACGAGCAGTACTTC. The J gene is TRBJ2-7, the V gene TRBV29-1, with a weak D call TRBD2 (7 bases). Deletions cut 7 bases from V and 5 bases from J, with 12 bases between. The germline CDR1 and CDR2 sequences are SQVTM and ANQGSEA. The CDR3 extends over 11 amino acids.

The chain combines TRBV11-2 with TRBJ1-1; D is ambiguous. Trimming removed 0 bases at V and 11 bases at J, with 10 bases between. Germline-derived CDR1 and CDR2 are SGHAT and FQNNGV. The CDR3 is 12 residues long. The CDR3 nucleotides read TGTGCCAGCAGCTTAGACGTCAGGTTCGCTTTCTTT. This encodes CASSLDVRFAFF. The full variable domain, with the rest looked up from reference TRBV11-2 and TRBJ1-1, is EAGVAQSPRYKIIEKRQSVAFWCNPISGHATLYWYQQILGQGPKLLIQFQNNGVVDDSQLPKDRFSAERLKGVDSTLKIQPAKLEDSAVYLCASSLDVRFAFFGQGTRLTVV.

The chain combines TRBV19 with TRBJ1-5; 9 bases map to TRBD1. Germline V CDR1 and CDR2: LNHDA, SQIVND (reference sequence). This CDR3 region has 15 residues. J lost 7 bases, V lost 2 bases, and 6 bases had no gene match. This chain's CDR3 is CASSIQGQGTQPQHF. The CDR3, as DNA: TGTGCCAGTAGTATACAGGGACAGGGCACGCAGCCCCAGCATTTT.